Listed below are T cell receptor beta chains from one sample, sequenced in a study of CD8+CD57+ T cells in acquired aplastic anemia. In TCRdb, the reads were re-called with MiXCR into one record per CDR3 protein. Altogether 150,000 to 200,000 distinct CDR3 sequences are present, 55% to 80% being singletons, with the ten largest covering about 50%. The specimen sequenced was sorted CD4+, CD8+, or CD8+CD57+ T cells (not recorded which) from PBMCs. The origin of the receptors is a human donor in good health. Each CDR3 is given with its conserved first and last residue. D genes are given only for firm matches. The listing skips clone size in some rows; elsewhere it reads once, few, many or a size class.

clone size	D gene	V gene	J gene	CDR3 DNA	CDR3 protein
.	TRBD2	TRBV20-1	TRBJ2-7	TGCAGTGCTGCCGGGACTAGAGGCCTCGGCGAGCAGTACTTC	CSAAGTRGLGEQYF
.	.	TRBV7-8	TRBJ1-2	TGTGCCAGCACCGCCTACCAGGGAGCCTATGGCTACACCTTC	CASTAYQGAYGYTF
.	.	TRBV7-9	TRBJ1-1	TGTGCCAGCAGCCCGACAGGCCCCGCTGAAGCTTTCTTT	CASSPTGPAEAFF
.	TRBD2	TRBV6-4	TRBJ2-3	TGTGCCATCAGTGAGTCTAAGCTAGCGGGAGGCACAGATACGCAGTATTTT	CAISESKLAGGTDTQYF
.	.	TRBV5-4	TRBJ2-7	TGTGCCAGCAGCTTGGCAGGGACTCCGACCTACGAGCAGTACTTC	CASSLAGTPTYEQYF
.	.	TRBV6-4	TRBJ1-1	TGTGCCAGCAGCCAGACCTTAAACACTGAAGCTTTCTTT	CASSQTLNTEAFF
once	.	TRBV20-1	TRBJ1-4	TGCAGTGCTAGAGGTCAGGCGACTAATGAAAAACTGTTTTTT	CSARGQATNEKLFF
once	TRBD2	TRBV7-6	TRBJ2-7	TGTGCCAGCAGCGCCTGGACTAGCGGGTCCTACGAGCAGTACTTC	CASSAWTSGSYEQYF
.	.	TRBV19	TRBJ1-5	TGTGCCAGTACTCTGACTAGCGGGGACATTTTGAGCAATCAGCCCCAGCATTTT	CASTLTSGDILSNQPQHF
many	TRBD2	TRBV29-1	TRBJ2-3	TGCAGCGTTGAAGGGACTAGCGGGCTTATCACAGATACGCAGTATTTT	CSVEGTSGLITDTQYF
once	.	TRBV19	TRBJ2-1	TGTGCCAGTAGTCGCAAGAATGAGCAGTTCTTC	CASSRKNEQFF
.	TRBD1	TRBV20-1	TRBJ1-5	TGCAGTGCCCAAGATTTTGCAGGGGGTAGTCAGCCCCAGCATTTT	CSAQDFAGGSQPQHF
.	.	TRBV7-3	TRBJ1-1	TGTGCCAGCAGCGCCGATGGGGGGACTGAAGATTTCTTT	CASSADGGTEDFF
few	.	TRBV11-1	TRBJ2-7	TGTGCCAGCAGCTTAGAAGACAGCGCCTACGAGCAGTACTTC	CASSLEDSAYEQYF
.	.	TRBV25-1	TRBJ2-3	TGTGCCAGCAGGCAGAGCTCCTACAATGAGCAGTATTTT	CASRQSSYNEQYF
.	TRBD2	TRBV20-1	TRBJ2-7	TGCAGTGCTAGAGATTTGGTGGGCGGGAGGGCAACTGGCGAGCAGTACTTC	CSARDLVGGRATGEQYF
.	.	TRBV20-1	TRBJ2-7	TGCAGTGCTAGGGACGTTACCTACGAGCAGTACTTC	CSARDVTYEQYF
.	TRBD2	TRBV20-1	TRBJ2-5	TGCAGTGCGAAAATAGGGGACGCCATGGCTAGCGGGTTACAAGGGACCCAGTACTTC	CSAKIGDAMASGLQGTQYF
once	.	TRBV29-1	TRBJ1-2	TGCAGCGTTGAAGCCAACGGGATCTATGGCTACACCTTC	CSVEANGIYGYTF
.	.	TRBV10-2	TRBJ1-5	TGCGCCAGCAGAACGACTAACCTTGGGGAGCCCCAGCATTTT	CASRTTNLGEPQHF
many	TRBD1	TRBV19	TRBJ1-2	TGTGCCAGTAGCCAGGGGGTCGACTATGGCTACACCTTC	CASSQGVDYGYTF
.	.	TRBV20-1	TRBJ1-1	TGCAGTGCTAGAGTCGGGGGACCGAACACTGAAGCTTTCTTT	CSARVGGPNTEAFF
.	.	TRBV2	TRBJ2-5	TGTGCCAGCAGTGAATCGACAGCCCAAGAGACCCAGTACTTC	CASSESTAQETQYF
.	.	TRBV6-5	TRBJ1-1	TGTGCCAGCAGTTATTTCCGTGGGGGTAGGAGAACTGAAGCTTTCTTT	CASSYFRGGRRTEAFF
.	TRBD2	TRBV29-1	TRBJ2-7	TGCAGCGTTGAAGATTGTACTAGCGGGAGCGAGCAGTACTTC	CSVEDCTSGSEQYF
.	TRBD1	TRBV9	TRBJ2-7	TGTGCCAGCAGCGAGGGGGGACAGGCCTTTCACGAGCAGTACTTC	CASSEGGQAFHEQYF
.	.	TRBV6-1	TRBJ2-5	TGTGCCAGCACCAAGCGACGGATACAAGAGACCCAGTACTTC	CASTKRRIQETQYF
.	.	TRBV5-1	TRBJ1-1	TGCGCCAGCAGCTTTACGGGGATGAACACTGAAGCTTTCTTT	CASSFTGMNTEAFF
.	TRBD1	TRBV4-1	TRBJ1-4	TGCGCCAGCAGCCAAGAAGGTAGGGGGCGCTTTGAAAAGCTGTTTTTT	CASSQEGRGRFEKLFF
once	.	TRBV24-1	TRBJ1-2	TGTGCCACCAGTCCGAGGGTACAGGGCTATGGCTACACCTTC	CATSPRVQGYGYTF
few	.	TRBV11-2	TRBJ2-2	TGTGCCAGCAGCTCGTTCACGGGCAGGGTGAACACCGGGGGGCTGTTTTTT	CASSSFTGRVNTGGLFF
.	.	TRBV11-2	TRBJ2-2	TGTGCCAGCAGCTTTGGGGTGGTTGGCACCGGGGAGCTGTTTTTT	CASSFGVVGTGELFF
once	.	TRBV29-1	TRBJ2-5	TGCAGCGTTGATTTCGATCGGGCAGTCTTGGAGACCCAGTACTTC	CSVDFDRAVLETQYF
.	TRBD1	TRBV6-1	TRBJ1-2	TGTGCCAGCAGTTACACCGTAGTCGACAGGGGAGGAAGCTACACCTTC	CASSYTVVDRGGSYTF
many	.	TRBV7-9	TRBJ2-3	TGTGCCAGCAGCTTACCCTCTTCATCCAGGGGTCCGGCGGATACGCAGTATTTT	CASSLPSSSRGPADTQYF
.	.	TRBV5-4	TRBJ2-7	TGTGCCAGCAGCTTGAGGGGATTAAACGAGCAGTACTTC	CASSLRGLNEQYF
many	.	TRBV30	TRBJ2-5	TGTGCCTGGAGCCAGGACTCACGGGAGACCCAGTACTTC	CAWSQDSRETQYF
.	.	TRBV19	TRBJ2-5	TGTGCCAGTAGTATCGGGACCGGCCGGGAGACCCAGTACTTC	CASSIGTGRETQYF
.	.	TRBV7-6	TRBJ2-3	TGTGCCAGCAGCTTAGGATTAGCTGGAGATACGCATTATTTT	CASSLGLAGDTHYF
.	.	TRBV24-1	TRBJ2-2	TGTGCCACCAGTGACAAGGGACGGCTCGAAAAGAACACCGGGGAGCTGTTTTTT	CATSDKGRLEKNTGELFF
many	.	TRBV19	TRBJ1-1	TGTGCCAGTAGTATAAGTGACAAAGGGACTGAAGCTTTCTTT	CASSISDKGTEAFF
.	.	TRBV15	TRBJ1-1	TGTGCCACCAGCAGAGATTGGTACCCAGTAGAAGCTTTCTTT	CATSRDWYPVEAFF
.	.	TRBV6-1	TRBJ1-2	TGTGCCAGCAGTGATTTAGGATGGGATGGCTACACCTTC	CASSDLGWDGYTF
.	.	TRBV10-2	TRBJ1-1	TGCGCCAGCAGTGTAAAGGGGGGCACTGAAGCTTTCTTT	CASSVKGGTEAFF
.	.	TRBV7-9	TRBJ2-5	TGTGCCAGCAGCGCCGGGGGGACCCAGTACTTC	CASSAGGTQYF
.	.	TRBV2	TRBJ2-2	TGTGCCAGCAGCGCCGAGCACACCGGGGAGCTGTTTTTT	CASSAEHTGELFF
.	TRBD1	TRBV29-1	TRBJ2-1	TGCAGCGTCGATGGACAGGGGTTTTTCAATGAGCAGTTCTTC	CSVDGQGFFNEQFF
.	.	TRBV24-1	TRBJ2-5	TGTGCCACCAGTGATCTGTACCAAGAGACCCAGTACTTC	CATSDLYQETQYF
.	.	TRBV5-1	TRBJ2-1	TGCGCCAGCAGTAACGACGGTTGGGGGAACAATGAGCAGTTCTTC	CASSNDGWGNNEQFF
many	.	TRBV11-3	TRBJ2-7	TGTGCCAGCAGCCGCCGGGACCACTACGAGCAGTACTTC	CASSRRDHYEQYF
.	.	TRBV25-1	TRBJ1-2	TGTGCCAGCAGTGAAGGGGCCGGGGGGGTTGGCTATGGCTACACCTTC	CASSEGAGGVGYGYTF
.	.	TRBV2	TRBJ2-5	TGTGCCAGCAGTGAAGACGGACGGGGGCGGGACCACGGGGCCCAGTACTTC	CASSEDGRGRDHGAQYF
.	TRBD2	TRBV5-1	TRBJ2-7	TGCGCCAGCAGCTTGGTGTTAGCGGGAGCTCGGGACGAGCAGTACTTC	CASSLVLAGARDEQYF
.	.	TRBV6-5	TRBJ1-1	TGTGCCAGCAGTTACTGGGCAGGGGAAAACACTGAAGCTTTCTTT	CASSYWAGENTEAFF
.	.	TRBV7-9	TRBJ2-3	TGTGCCAGCAGCTTATTGGTTGGGATGAGAGATACGCAGTATTTT	CASSLLVGMRDTQYF
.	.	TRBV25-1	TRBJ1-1	TGTGCCAGCAGTGAAATAGGGGATTTTGAAGCTTTCTTT	CASSEIGDFEAFF
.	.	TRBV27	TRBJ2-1	TGTGCCAGCAGTTTAAGAGGGGCCTACAATGAGCAGTTCTTC	CASSLRGAYNEQFF